The rows below give T cell receptor beta chains drawn from one sample of a study of OX40 agonist ivuxolimab in advanced cancers. The data were produced by immunoSEQ multiplex PCR, yet TCRdb's version contains in-frame clones alone and is incomplete. In the table there are roughly 48,000 clones, 70% to 90% of which are singletons. The source material was CD4+ or CD8+ T cells sorted from blood, sampled in a trial of the OX40 agonist ivuxolimab. These TCRs come from an adult with an advanced solid tumor such as melanoma, head and neck, liver or kidney cancer. CDR3s include the opening cysteine and the closing phenylalanine or tryptophan. Each record gives: clone size, J gene, V gene, D gene, CDR3 protein. D genes are given only for firm matches. Some rows mark clone size as missing; the rest say once, few, many or name a class of expanded clone.

clone size: -; J gene: TRBJ1-1; V gene: TRBV6-4; D gene: TRBD1; CDR3 protein: CASRPDRVATEAFF
clone size: -; J gene: TRBJ1-2; V gene: TRBV4-1; D gene: -; CDR3 protein: CASSQERSINLYTF
clone size: -; J gene: TRBJ2-1; V gene: TRBV5-1; D gene: TRBD2; CDR3 protein: CASSLGTSGINEQFF
clone size: -; J gene: TRBJ2-7; V gene: TRBV2; D gene: TRBD1; CDR3 protein: CASSDRGIPPYEQYF
clone size: -; J gene: TRBJ2-3; V gene: TRBV5-5; D gene: -; CDR3 protein: CASSMTISTDTQYF
clone size: -; J gene: TRBJ2-5; V gene: TRBV12-5; D gene: -; CDR3 protein: CASARSRDTLQETQYF
clone size: -; J gene: -; V gene: TRBV7-9; D gene: TRBD2; CDR3 protein: CASSYYREAFHEQYF
clone size: -; J gene: TRBJ2-5; V gene: TRBV6-5; D gene: -; CDR3 protein: CASSGQPQETQYF
clone size: -; J gene: TRBJ2-7; V gene: TRBV25-1; D gene: TRBD2; CDR3 protein: CASRGPPARENVDEQYF
clone size: -; J gene: TRBJ2-1; V gene: TRBV7-2; D gene: TRBD2; CDR3 protein: CASSLGGLAGVNEQFF
clone size: -; J gene: TRBJ1-6; V gene: TRBV5-1; D gene: TRBD1; CDR3 protein: CASSLRQGPNSPLHF
clone size: -; J gene: TRBJ2-3; V gene: TRBV2; D gene: TRBD1; CDR3 protein: CASRSGRFVPGQGTDTQYF
clone size: -; J gene: TRBJ2-7; V gene: TRBV10-1; D gene: TRBD1; CDR3 protein: CASRSGQGGEQYF
clone size: -; J gene: TRBJ1-5; V gene: TRBV27; D gene: TRBD1; CDR3 protein: CASSPQGAHQPQHF
clone size: -; J gene: TRBJ1-4; V gene: TRBV5-6; D gene: -; CDR3 protein: CASSLWDSNEKLFF
clone size: medium-sized; J gene: TRBJ2-7; V gene: TRBV28; D gene: -; CDR3 protein: CASSLGHSYEQYF
clone size: -; J gene: TRBJ2-3; V gene: TRBV6-5; D gene: -; CDR3 protein: CASSYSGRSQYF
clone size: -; J gene: TRBJ2-5; V gene: TRBV11-2; D gene: -; CDR3 protein: CASSLNPLGETQYF
clone size: few; J gene: TRBJ1-3; V gene: TRBV10-3; D gene: -; CDR3 protein: CAISGTNSGNTIYF
clone size: -; J gene: TRBJ1-1; V gene: TRBV30; D gene: -; CDR3 protein: CAGHGVGAFF
clone size: -; J gene: TRBJ2-7; V gene: TRBV5-5; D gene: TRBD1; CDR3 protein: CASSLDRDRGRGKQYF
clone size: -; J gene: TRBJ2-3; V gene: TRBV5-4; D gene: -; CDR3 protein: CASSSVGGLDTQYF
clone size: few; J gene: TRBJ2-2; V gene: TRBV6-5; D gene: -; CDR3 protein: CASSYDQDTGELFF
clone size: few; J gene: TRBJ2-7; V gene: TRBV18; D gene: TRBD2; CDR3 protein: CASSPPGTSAVYEQYF
clone size: -; J gene: TRBJ2-2; V gene: TRBV5-1; D gene: TRBD1; CDR3 protein: CASNNPPGTGDNTGELFF
clone size: -; J gene: TRBJ1-4; V gene: TRBV29-1; D gene: -; CDR3 protein: CSVTRRSNEKLFF
clone size: -; J gene: TRBJ1-3; V gene: TRBV5-4; D gene: TRBD1; CDR3 protein: CASSLYGTGLNTIYF
clone size: -; J gene: TRBJ2-7; V gene: TRBV5-6; D gene: -; CDR3 protein: CASSYRGGTHEQYF
clone size: once; J gene: TRBJ2-7; V gene: TRBV28; D gene: TRBD2; CDR3 protein: CASRVRTGLAGRYEQYF
clone size: -; J gene: TRBJ2-2; V gene: TRBV5-1; D gene: -; CDR3 protein: CASSLDLGTGELFF
clone size: -; J gene: TRBJ1-1; V gene: TRBV4-2; D gene: -; CDR3 protein: CASSLTSRTRIQENTEAFF